The T cell receptor (beta chain) under discussion was sequenced for a study of cytomegalovirus exposure and HLA in healthy donors. This PCR relied on a set of 60 Vbeta primers and 13 Jbeta primers. TCRdb keeps only in-frame clones here, not all; method: immunoSEQ multiplex PCR. The sample yields about 140,000 clones, more than 60% seen once. This clone showed up just once. Deletions cut 3 bases from V and 0 bases from J, with 5 bases between. Germline V CDR1 and CDR2: MNHEY, SMNVEV (reference sequence). The CDR3 is 14 residues long. The chain has TRBV27 and TRBJ2-2; D is ambiguous. The sequence came from a female donor in good health and CMV-seronegative. The sequenced sample consisted of PBMCs. The CDR3 nucleotides read TGTGCCAGCAGTTTGGCAACGAACACCGGGGAGCTGTTTTTT. Protein: CASSLATNTGELFF.